This TCR beta chain came from a study of cytomegalovirus exposure and HLA in healthy donors. This table comes from immunoSEQ multiplex PCR, and its TCRdb copy is limited to in-frame clones, with some not included. The sample gives about 130,000 clones, 85% to 90% of which show up once; less than 8% is in the top ten. Study-wide results and caveats: TCR clusters originating in the first cohort tended to co-occur in the approximately 120 validation repertoires, according to a later analysis.

With regard to this clone: Its antigen is unidentified.

Germline V gene data show CDR1 as SGHTA and CDR2 as FQGNSA. There are 15 residues in the CDR3. V was trimmed by 1 base and J by 8 bases, leaving 17 bases between them. This sequence originates from a woman between 25 and 40 years old in good health and CMV-seropositive. Specimen: PBMCs. This rearrangement joins TRBV7-2 to TRBJ1-1; tentative D call: TRBD1 (5 bases). CDR3 region: CASSLDLGGVSEAFF. CDR3 coding DNA: TGTGCCAGCAGCTTAGATTTGGGGGGGGTCTCCGAAGCTTTCTTT.